This is a list of T cell receptor beta chains from one sample in a study of Ad26.COV2.S vaccination and SARS-CoV-2 variants. Only in-frame clones appear in the TCRdb table, and some are missing; sequencing was by immunoSEQ multiplex PCR. The data show approximately 480,000 clones, approximately 90% seen once. The source material was peripheral blood, sampled in a trial of Ad26.COV2.S vaccine versus placebo. The origin of the receptors is a person aged 18-65 years who received the Ad26.COV2.S COVID-19 vaccine or a placebo. Both conserved end residues are part of each CDR3. Each record gives: V gene, clone size, D gene, J gene, CDR3 protein, CDR3 DNA. A D gene is named only where the DNA matches it firmly. The size field is filled for only some rows; it gives once, few, many or a size class.

>TRBV7-6|.|TRBD1|TRBJ1-2
CASSPSGTGGAAGYTF
TGTGCCAGCAGCCCGTCCGGGACAGGGGGCGCGGCGGGCTACACCTTC
>TRBV7-2|.|TRBD2|TRBJ2-2
CATPLSAGVSGELFF
TGTGCCACCCCCCTCTCCGCGGGAGTATCCGGGGAGCTGTTTTTT
>TRBV5-1|.|.|TRBJ2-7
CASSLEGTWGSYEQYF
TGCGCCAGCAGCTTGGAGGGAACCTGGGGCTCCTACGAGCAGTACTTC
>TRBV19|few|.|TRBJ2-4
CASREHLAKNIQYF
TGTGCCAGTAGAGAACATCTAGCCAAAAACATTCAGTACTTC
>TRBV18|.|.|TRBJ1-6
CASSPGARNSPLHF
TGTGCCAGCTCACCGGGGGCGCGTAATTCACCCCTCCACTTT
>TRBV5-6|.|TRBD1|TRBJ2-7
CASSAGTGPYEQYF
TGTGCCAGCAGTGCCGGGACAGGGCCCTACGAGCAGTACTTC
>TRBV7-3|once|TRBD2|TRBJ2-1
CASSLLPGLEYEQFF
TGTGCCAGCAGCTTACTTCCGGGACTAGAGTATGAGCAGTTCTTC
>TRBV28|.|.|TRBJ2-2
CASSWEVMEAINTGELFF
TGTGCCAGCAGTTGGGAGGTGATGGAGGCCATCAACACCGGGGAGCTGTTTTTT
>TRBV19|once|TRBD2|TRBJ2-1
CASSKGAGGGYNEQFF
TGTGCCAGTAGTAAGGGGGCGGGAGGGGGCTACAATGAGCAGTTCTTC
>TRBV2|once|.|TRBJ2-7
CASSEKRVYEQYF
TGTGCCAGCAGTGAGAAGAGGGTCTACGAGCAGTACTTC
>TRBV7-2|few|.|TRBJ1-1
CASSSTRAGGAEAFF
TGTGCCAGCAGCTCGACGCGGGCGGGGGGCGCTGAAGCTTTCTTT
>TRBV3-1/TRBV3-2|.|.|TRBJ1-2
CASSQGRYGYTF
TGTGCCAGCAGCCAAGGACGATATGGCTACACCTTC
>TRBV18|few|.|TRBJ2-3
CASSPSDTQYF
TGTGCCAGCTCACCTTCAGATACGCAGTATTTT
>TRBV5-1|.|.|TRBJ1-5
CASSLGAGGNQPQHF
TGCGCCAGCAGCTTGGGTGCAGGGGGCAATCAGCCCCAGCATTTT
>TRBV30|.|.|TRBJ1-6
CAWSRTRADLHF
TGTGCCTGGAGCCGAACCAGGGCCGACCTCCACTTT
>TRBV11-3|.|TRBD2|TRBJ2-3
CASSLASGRGEDTQYF
TGTGCCAGCAGCTTAGCGAGCGGGAGGGGAGAAGATACGCAGTATTTT
>TRBV11-2|.|TRBD1|TRBJ2-7
CASSLGQGAPGTYEQYF
TGTGCCAGCAGCTTAGGACAGGGGGCACCAGGCACCTACGAGCAGTACTTC
>TRBV28|few|TRBD1|TRBJ1-2
CASMTGGYGYTF
TGTGCCAGCATGACAGGGGGGTATGGCTACACCTTC
>TRBV28|.|TRBD2|TRBJ2-1
CASSFEAGGLINNEQFF
TGTGCCAGCAGTTTTGAAGCGGGAGGTCTGATAAACAATGAGCAGTTCTTC
>TRBV4-3|once|TRBD2|TRBJ2-1
CASSQGRSGGHAEQFF
TGCGCCAGCAGCCAAGGACGTAGCGGGGGGCACGCTGAGCAGTTCTTC
>TRBV7-2|.|TRBD1|TRBJ1-5
CASSLRQGSGQPQHF
TGTGCCAGCAGCTTACGACAGGGTAGCGGACAGCCCCAGCATTTT
>TRBV5-6|.|TRBD1|TRBJ2-7
CASSLVGTGGYEQYF
TGTGCCAGCAGCTTGGTAGGGACAGGGGGGTACGAGCAGTACTTC
>TRBV7-2|.|TRBD1|TRBJ1-3
CASRPTGASGNTIYF
TGTGCCAGCAGACCAACAGGGGCCTCTGGAAACACCATATATTTT
>TRBV7-2|.|.|TRBJ2-2
CASSLIPTGELFF
TGTGCCAGCAGCTTAATTCCCACCGGGGAGCTGTTTTTT
>TRBV6-5|.|.|TRBJ2-2
CASTDAAGELFF
TGTGCCAGCACCGACGCAGCCGGGGAGCTGTTTTTT
>TRBV5-1|.|.|TRBJ1-1
CASSLGTTEAFF
TGCGCCAGCAGCTTGGGGACCACGGAAGCTTTCTTT
>TRBV7-9|few|TRBD1|TRBJ1-1
CASSLAGTGGAGAFF
TGTGCCAGCAGCTTAGCCGGGACAGGGGGCGCGGGAGCTTTCTTT
>TRBV5-1|.|.|TRBJ2-7
CASSFGQTYEQYF
TGCGCCAGCAGCTTCGGACAGACCTACGAGCAGTACTTC
>TRBV19|.|TRBD1|TRBJ2-7
CASTLSRGLNYEQYF
TGTGCCAGTACTTTATCCAGGGGGCTTAACTACGAGCAGTACTTC
>TRBV29-1|.|.|TRBJ2-7
CSVRDGNYEQYF
TGCAGCGTGCGGGACGGGAACTACGAGCAGTACTTC
>TRBV12-3/TRBV12-4|few|TRBD1|TRBJ1-1
CASMDRTEAFF
TGTGCCAGCATGGACAGGACTGAAGCTTTCTTT
>TRBV9|.|TRBD2|TRBJ2-1
CASSENIAGAGNEQFF
TGTGCCAGCAGCGAAAACATAGCGGGAGCTGGGAATGAGCAGTTCTTC
>TRBV28|.|TRBD2|TRBJ2-3
CASRQAGGQKIEYF
TGTGCCAGCAGACAAGCGGGAGGGCAAAAGATCGAGTATTTT
>TRBV28|.|TRBD1|TRBJ1-5
CASTLGGGTGPFFNQPQHF
TGTGCCAGCACCCTCGGGGGTGGGACAGGGCCCTTTTTTAATCAGCCCCAGCATTTT
>TRBV18|.|.|TRBJ2-1
CASSPSTYNEQFF
TGTGCCAGCTCACCTAGTACCTACAATGAGCAGTTCTTC
>TRBV5-1|.|.|TRBJ2-1
CASTPGGGSYNEQFF
TGCGCCAGCACCCCCGGAGGGGGTTCCTACAATGAGCAGTTCTTC
>TRBV9|.|TRBD2|TRBJ2-3
CASSRVAGNTDTQYF
TGTGCCAGCAGCCGGGTAGCGGGAAACACAGATACGCAGTATTTT
>TRBV7-2|.|.|TRBJ2-2
CASRLRVGLFF
TGTGCCAGCAGATTGCGGGTGGGGCTGTTTTTT
>TRBV7-2|.|TRBD1|TRBJ2-5
CASSLWTGAQETQYF
TGTGCCAGCAGCTTATGGACAGGGGCCCAAGAGACCCAGTACTTC
>TRBV29-1|.|TRBD1|TRBJ2-3
CSVESGGRGPPDTQYF
TGCAGCGTTGAGTCTGGGGGCAGGGGGCCGCCAGATACGCAGTATTTT
>TRBV3-1/TRBV3-2|.|TRBD1|TRBJ2-1
CASSRGQGGYNEQFF
TGTGCCAGCAGCCGGGGACAGGGAGGCTACAATGAGCAGTTCTTC
>TRBV9|.|TRBD2|TRBJ2-3
CASSRTISGTSGARDTQYF
TGTGCCAGCAGCCGAACTATCTCGGGGACTAGCGGAGCCCGGGATACGCAGTATTTT
>TRBV27|.|.|TRBJ1-2
CASSLGGTPYGYTF
TGTGCCAGCAGTTTGGGGGGAACCCCCTATGGCTACACCTTC
>TRBV6-6|.|TRBD2|TRBJ2-2
CASRIAGEGTGELFF
TGTGCCAGCAGAATAGCGGGAGAAGGCACCGGGGAGCTGTTTTTT
>TRBV27|.|.|TRBJ2-7
CASSPGYTTYEQYF
TGTGCCAGCAGTCCCGGGTACACCACTTACGAGCAGTACTTC
>TRBV5-8|.|.|TRBJ2-1
CASSLADSYNEQFF
TGTGCCAGCAGCTTGGCGGACAGCTACAATGAGCAGTTCTTC
>TRBV28|.|TRBD1|TRBJ1-2
CASSSIGQEDYGYTF
TGTGCCAGCAGTTCCATTGGACAGGAAGACTATGGCTACACCTTC
>TRBV11-3|.|.|TRBJ2-2
CASSLGAGPSDAGELFF
TGTGCCAGCAGCTTAGGGGCAGGCCCCAGCGACGCCGGGGAGCTGTTTTTT
>TRBV29-1|.|.|TRBJ2-5
CSVDDSRETQYF
TGCAGCGTTGATGACAGTAGGGAGACCCAGTACTTC
>TRBV7-7|.|.|TRBJ2-5
CASSFEAGAPETQYF
TGTGCCAGCAGCTTTGAGGCAGGCGCCCCAGAGACCCAGTACTTC
>TRBV7-2|.|.|TRBJ2-3
CASSLASGTDTQYF
TGTGCCAGCAGCTTAGCGAGCGGCACAGATACGCAGTATTTT
>TRBV3-1/TRBV3-2|.|.|TRBJ2-2
CASSHRQITGELFF
TGTGCCAGCAGCCATCGACAGATCACCGGGGAGCTGTTTTTT
>TRBV6-4|.|.|TRBJ2-1
CASIFGQTERYYNEQFF
TGTGCCAGCATCTTCGGCCAGACAGAGAGGTACTACAATGAGCAGTTCTTC
>TRBV6-5|few|TRBD2|TRBJ2-2
CASRGGSTGELFF
TGTGCCAGCAGGGGGGGGTCCACCGGGGAGCTGTTTTTT